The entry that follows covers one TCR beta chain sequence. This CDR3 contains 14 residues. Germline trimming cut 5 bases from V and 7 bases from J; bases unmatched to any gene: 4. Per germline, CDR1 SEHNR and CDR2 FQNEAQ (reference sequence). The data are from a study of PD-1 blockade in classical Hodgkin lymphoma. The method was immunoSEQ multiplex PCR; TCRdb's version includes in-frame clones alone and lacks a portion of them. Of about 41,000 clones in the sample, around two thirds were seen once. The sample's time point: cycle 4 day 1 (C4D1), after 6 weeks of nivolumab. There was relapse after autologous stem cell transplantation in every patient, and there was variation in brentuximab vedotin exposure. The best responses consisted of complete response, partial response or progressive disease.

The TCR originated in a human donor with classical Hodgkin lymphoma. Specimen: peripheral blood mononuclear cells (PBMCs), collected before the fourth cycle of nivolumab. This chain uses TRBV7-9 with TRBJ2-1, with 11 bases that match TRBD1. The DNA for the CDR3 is TGTGCCAGCAGCCCTTGGGACAGGGGGAATGAGCAGTTCTTC. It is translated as CASSPWDRGNEQFF.